The 25 T cell receptor beta chains presented below share a single source sample, sequenced in a study of cytomegalovirus exposure and HLA in healthy donors. Libraries were prepared by immunoSEQ multiplex PCR; TCRdb keeps only in-frame clonotypes and omits some of them. The data contain 70,000 or so clones, approximately 95% of them seen just once; the ten biggest clones take up about 1.6%. The source material was PBMCs. These TCRs come from a man younger than 35 in good health and CMV-seropositive.

The rearrangement joins TRBV10-3 to TRBJ2-1, with TRBD2 matching over 11 bases. Germline V gene data show CDR1 as ENHRY and CDR2 as SYGVKD. V lost 7 bases and J lost 2; bases outside the gene matches: 10. The CDR3 has 17 residues. The CDR3 region is CAINDGLAGGAYNEQFF. The CDR3, as DNA: TGTGCCATCAACGACGGGCTAGCGGGAGGAGCCTACAATGAGCAGTTCTTC.

The chain combines TRBV9 with TRBJ2-4; D is possibly TRBD2 (5 bases). The CDR3 is 15 residues long. Germline CDR1 and CDR2: SGDLS and YYNGEE. V shed 0 bases and J shed 8 bases, with 15 bases lying between them. CDR3 DNA: TGTGCCAGCAGCGTAGGCCCTAGCTCCGGGGACATTCAGTACTTC. Residues: CASSVGPSSGDIQYF.

V gene TRBV5-1 combines with J gene TRBJ2-6; TRBD1 might be the D (6 bases). CDR3 length equals 16 residues. V gave up 0 bases and J gave up 0 bases, with 7 bases separating them. From germline, CDR1 is SGHRS and CDR2 YFSETQ. The CDR3: CASSLVTGSGANVLTF. For the CDR3, the DNA is TGCGCCAGCAGCTTGGTGACAGGCTCTGGGGCCAACGTCCTGACTTTC.

This chain links TRBV5-1 with TRBJ1-4, with D unresolved. Per germline, CDR1 SGHRS and CDR2 YFSETQ. The CDR3 is 15 residues long. The V and J ends lost 0 bases and 3 bases respectively, with 9 bases between them. The CDR3 sequence: CASSLGLGANEKLFF. CDR3 bases: TGCGCCAGCAGCTTGGGTCTTGGAGCTAATGAAAAACTGTTTTTT.

This clone was counted a single time. The rearrangement links TRBV21-1 to TRBJ2-5; the D call in the table, TRBD2, was not verified against the DNA. TRBV21-1 is a documented pseudogene. This CDR3 is built from 12 residues. DNA of the CDR3: TGTGCCAGCAGCAACTATCGGGAGACCCAGTACTTC. Translated, it gives CASSNYRETQYF.

This chain uses TRBV18 with TRBJ1-2; maybe TRBD1 (6 bases). The V end lost 6 bases, the J end lost 4 bases, and 12 bases lay between the germline ends. CDR1 is KGHSH and CDR2 is LQKENI in the germline V gene. The CDR3 extends over 13 amino acids. The CDR3 sequence is CASSRQDAYGYTF. CDR3 nucleotide sequence: TGTGCCAGCTCTCGACAGGACGCCTATGGCTACACCTTC.

The J gene is TRBJ1-2, the V gene TRBV25-1; maybe TRBD1 (5 bases). Germline assignment: CDR1 MGHDK and CDR2 SYGVNS. Trimming left V 2 bases short and J 6 bases short, with 13 bases between. The CDR3 is 14 residues long. In DNA form, the CDR3 reads TGTGCCAGCAGTGAACTCAGGGAGGGCCATGGCTACACCTTC. This gives the protein CASSELREGHGYTF.

The chain is built from TRBV5-1 and TRBJ2-3, with 7 positions matching TRBD1. V shed 3 bases and J 1 base; nucleotides not matched to a gene: 5. Germline V lookup: CDR1 SGHRS, CDR2 YFSETQ. CDR3 length: 15 amino acids. CDR3 sequence: CASSSTGTGTDTQYF. CDR3 bases: TGCGCCAGCAGCTCAACCGGGACAGGCACAGATACGCAGTATTTT. The full variable domain, completed using reference TRBV5-1 and TRBJ2-3, is KAGVTQTPRYLIKTRGQQVTLSCSPISGHRSVSWYQQTPGQGLQFLFEYFSETQRNKGNFPGRFSGRQFSNSRSEMNVSTLELGDSALYLCASSSTGTGTDTQYFGPGTRLTVL.

The chain couples TRBV5-1 to TRBJ1-2; D is ambiguous. The CDR3 is 14 amino acids. V lost 5 bases, J lost 0 bases, and 11 bases lay in between. CDR1 is SGHRS and CDR2 is YFSETQ in the germline V gene. The CDR3 region is CASSIQASNYGYTF. CDR3 bases: TGCGCCAGCAGTATCCAGGCCTCTAACTATGGCTACACCTTC.

Only a few counts were recorded for this clone. The V gene is TRBV30, the J gene TRBJ2-7; 8 bases are shared with TRBD1. Losses at the gene ends were 0 bases for V and 2 bases for J; bases not matched to a gene: 9. Per germline, CDR1 GTSNPN and CDR2 SVGIG (reference sequence). This CDR3 comprises 16 residues. DNA of the CDR3: TGTGCCTGGAGTGTCCTCAGGGGGCTAAGGGCCTACGAGCAGTACTTC. Amino acid sequence: CAWSVLRGLRAYEQYF.

This clone was detected only a few times. J is TRBJ2-5 and V is TRBV5-4; 9 bases agree with TRBD1. Per germline, CDR1 SGHNT and CDR2 YYREEE (reference sequence). V was clipped by 0 bases and J by 5 bases; unmatched bases: 14. There are 18 residues in the CDR3. This chain's CDR3 is CASSLAATPGTGYETQYF. The CDR3, as DNA: TGTGCCAGCAGCTTGGCGGCAACCCCCGGGACAGGGTACGAGACCCAGTACTTC.

The chain recombines TRBV25-1 with TRBJ2-5; the match to TRBD1 covers 10 bases. Germline trimming cut 3 bases from V and 4 bases from J; bases unmatched to any gene: 8. CDR3 length: 16 residues. Germline-derived CDR1 and CDR2 are MGHDK and SYGVNS. The CDR3 DNA follows: TGTGCCAGCAGTGACCCGACAGGGGGCTCGCGAGAGACCCAGTACTTC. Amino acids: CASSDPTGGSRETQYF.

A single count supports this clone. The gene calls are TRBV7-9 and TRBJ1-3; no definite D call. The V gene lost 1 base and the J gene lost 7 bases, with 11 bases spanning the gap. The germline V gene has CDR1 SEHNR and CDR2 FQNEAQ (reference sequence). The CDR3 loop spans 14 amino acids. As DNA, the CDR3 is TGTGCCAGCAGCTTAGGAGAGCTCGATAACACCATATATTTT. Translated, it gives CASSLGELDNTIYF.

The V and J genes are TRBV2 and TRBJ1-2; TRBD1 might be the D (5 bases). The CDR3 has 15 amino acids. From germline, CDR1 is SNHLY and CDR2 FYNNEI. V lost 8 bases to trimming and J lost 6 bases, with 22 bases between them. CDR3: CASYRVRGDVNGYTF. CDR3 DNA: TGTGCCAGCTACCGGGTCCGGGGGGACGTGAATGGCTACACCTTC.

The chain is built from TRBV13 and TRBJ2-1, with D tentatively TRBD2 (6 bases). The CDR3 covers 16 residues. V lost 1 base, J lost 5 bases, and 15 bases lay in between. Germline CDR1 PRHDT, CDR2 FYEKMQ (reference sequence). The CDR3 is CASSLEWGSGDNEQFF. The CDR3 DNA follows: TGTGCCAGCAGCTTAGAATGGGGTAGCGGAGACAATGAGCAGTTCTTC.

The genes are TRBV4-2 and TRBJ2-1; 10 bases align to TRBD2. The CDR3 covers 16 residues. The germline CDR1 and CDR2 sequences are LGHNA and YNFKEQ. Unmatched junction bases numbered 2, after V lost 1 base and J lost 2 bases. The CDR3 reads CASSQGSGRAYNEQFF. In DNA, the CDR3 is TGTGCCAGCAGCCAAGGGAGCGGGAGGGCCTACAATGAGCAGTTCTTC.

V and J are TRBV5-6 and TRBJ2-7; TRBD2 is a possible D gene (5 bases). V was pared by 4 bases and J by 3 bases, with 20 bases between. Germline CDR1 SGHDT, CDR2 YYEEEE. This CDR3 has 16 residues. CDR3 coding DNA: TGTGCCAGCAGCGTGGGTTTAGGTAGCGAGATCTACGAGCAGTACTTC. Protein sequence: CASSVGLGSEIYEQYF.

The rearrangement links TRBV7-9 to TRBJ2-5, with unresolved D. Germline values: CDR1 SEHNR, CDR2 FQNEAQ (reference sequence). Trimming pared 5 bases from V and 0 bases from J, leaving 7 bases between. This CDR3 is 13 amino acids long. The CDR3 loop reads CASSLKNQETQYF. In DNA, the CDR3 is TGTGCCAGCAGCCTAAAAAACCAAGAGACCCAGTACTTC.

The chain carries TRBV5-4 and TRBJ2-6, with D tentatively TRBD1 (5 bases). Trimming shortened V by 1 base and J by 0 bases, and 11 bases separated the two germline ends. The CDR3 spans 17 residues. CDR1 is SGHNT and CDR2 is YYREEE in the germline V gene (reference sequence). In DNA form, the CDR3 reads TGTGCCAGCAGCTTGAGACAGACCAGCTCTGGGGCCAACGTCCTGACTTTC. Encoded protein: CASSLRQTSSGANVLTF.

V usage is TRBV5-1 and J usage is TRBJ2-7; 10 bases are a match to TRBD1. The CDR3 is made up of 15 amino acids. J was trimmed by 6 bases and V by 3 bases; bases with no gene match: 9. Germline V lookup: CDR1 SGHRS, CDR2 YFSETQ. CDR3 loop: CASSSLRQGAGEQYF. CDR3 bases: TGCGCCAGCAGCTCGCTCAGACAGGGGGCAGGCGAGCAGTACTTC.

The J gene is TRBJ2-4, the V gene TRBV28; D is unresolved. The V gene's germline CDR1 is MDHEN and CDR2 SYDVKM. The germline V and J ends were trimmed by 6 bases and 0 bases, with 12 bases remaining between them. CDR3 length: 15 residues. The CDR3 DNA reads TGTGCCAGCAGCTTAGTAGAGAAAGCCAAAAACATTCAGTACTTC. Encoded protein: CASSLVEKAKNIQYF.

This rearrangement joins TRBV11-2 to TRBJ1-1; 11 bases align to TRBD1. CDR1 is SGHAT, CDR2 FQNNGV, per germline. The CDR3 runs to 16 residues. The V gene end was trimmed by 4 bases and the J gene end by 4 bases; junction bases not matched to a gene: 8. As DNA, the CDR3 is TGTGCCAGCAGCTCCGGACAGGGGGCTAGGGGCACTGAAGCTTTCTTT. It specifies CASSSGQGARGTEAFF.

The genes are TRBV7-3 and TRBJ2-5; TRBD1 is a possible D gene (5 bases). The V gene lost 0 bases and the J gene lost 5 bases, with 7 bases spanning the gap. Germline-derived CDR1 and CDR2 are SGHTA and FQGTGA. This CDR3 spans 13 amino acids. The CDR3 sequence: CASSLTGVETQYF. The CDR3 nucleotides read TGTGCCAGCAGCTTAACAGGGGTCGAGACCCAGTACTTC.

This chain connects TRBV2 to TRBJ2-7; 7 bases match TRBD1. Germline CDR1 is SNHLY and CDR2 is FYNNEI. V trimming: 8 bases; J trimming: 2 bases; junction bases outside the gene matches: 3. The CDR3 has 12 amino acids. CDR3 loop: CASGQDTYEQYF. The CDR3 DNA is TGTGCCAGCGGACAGGATACCTACGAGCAGTACTTC.

The V and J genes are TRBV27 and TRBJ2-7; D uncertain. The CDR3 covers 15 residues. V was shortened by 5 bases and J by 5 bases, with 19 bases between the two germline ends. CDR1 is MNHEY and CDR2 is SMNVEV in the germline V gene (reference sequence). This CDR3 reads CASSLGRFGGDEQYF. The CDR3 nucleotides are TGTGCCAGCAGTCTCGGCCGATTCGGCGGCGACGAGCAGTACTTC.